This is a list of T cell receptor beta chains from one sample in a study of T cell changes during pregnancy in multiple sclerosis. Here immunoSEQ multiplex PCR was the method, and the copy in TCRdb shows in-frame clones only, minus some. The data hold tens of thousands of clones, with about nine tenths observed a single time. Here the sequenced sample was peripheral blood, taken in the third trimester of pregnancy. The receptors come from a female donor in good health, enrolled as a control in a pregnancy study. The CDR3 runs from the conserved cysteine through the conserved F or W. The D gene is left open where the match is weak. Part of the rows lack a size; the others show once, few, many or a class for expanded clones.

TRBJ2-3,TRBV18,NA,NA,CASSPTDTQYF,TGTGCCAGCTCACCTACTGATACGCAGTATTTT
TRBJ2-7,TRBV4-3,NA,NA,CASSQVSPGDYEQYF,TGCGCCAGCAGCCAAGTTTCCCCTGGAGACTACGAGCAGTACTTC
TRBJ1-2,TRBV4-3,NA,NA,CASSQDPREAGGYTF,TGCGCCAGCAGCCAAGATCCAAGGGAGGCAGGTGGCTACACCTTC
TRBJ2-1,TRBV6-1,NA,TRBD2,CASSGWLAGEVEQFF,TGTGCCAGCAGTGGGTGGCTAGCGGGAGAAGTTGAGCAGTTCTTC
TRBJ1-3,TRBV30,NA,NA,CAWRGGDRSGNTIYF,TGTGCCTGGAGGGGGGGGGACCGCTCTGGAAACACCATATATTTT
TRBJ2-7,TRBV5-1,NA,NA,CASSGGIYEQYF,TGCGCCAGCAGCGGCGGGATTTACGAGCAGTACTTC
TRBJ1-3,TRBV2,NA,NA,CASSEGGGAGNTIYF,TGTGCCAGCAGTGAAGGGGGGGGTGCTGGAAACACCATATATTTT
TRBJ2-2,TRBV7-8,NA,NA,CASNTEVPGNTGELFF,TGTGCCAGCAATACGGAAGTCCCGGGGAACACCGGGGAGCTGTTTTTT
TRBJ2-3,TRBV4-1,NA,NA,CASSQGSRGSTDTQYF,TGCGCCAGCAGCCAAGGCTCTCGCGGGAGCACAGATACGCAGTATTTT
TRBJ1-6,TRBV19,NA,NA,CASSITLEVGGAYNSPLHF,TGTGCCAGTAGTATTACTTTGGAGGTTGGAGGGGCCTATAATTCACCCCTCCACTTT
TRBJ2-7,TRBV28,NA,NA,CASFFQGGSGEQYF,TGTGCCAGCTTCTTTCAGGGGGGATCGGGCGAGCAGTACTTC
TRBJ2-7,TRBV7-3,NA,NA,CASSLTGTLNEQYF,TGTGCCAGCAGCTTAACCGGGACACTGAACGAGCAGTACTTC
TRBJ1-1,TRBV28,once,NA,CASSLGWRSLTEAFF,TGTGCCAGCAGTTTAGGTTGGAGATCTCTCACTGAAGCTTTCTTT
TRBJ2-7,TRBV27,once,TRBD1,CASSSLPGTALGEQYF,TGTGCCAGCAGTTCCCTACCCGGGACAGCCCTGGGAGAGCAGTACTTC
TRBJ2-5,TRBV11-2,NA,TRBD2,CASSLHLTSGSRQETQYF,TGTGCCAGCAGCCTCCATTTGACTAGCGGGAGCCGGCAAGAGACCCAGTACTTC
TRBJ2-7,TRBV19,NA,TRBD1,CASSIEATGLSYEQYF,TGTGCCAGTAGTATAGAGGCGACAGGGCTCTCCTACGAGCAGTACTTC
TRBJ1-6,TRBV28,NA,TRBD1,CASRSIQGSDSPLHF,TGTGCCAGCAGATCGATACAGGGGAGTGATTCACCCCTCCACTTT
TRBJ1-2,TRBV4-1,NA,NA,CASSQPKDSVKDGYTF,TGCGCCAGCAGCCAACCCAAAGACAGTGTCAAGGATGGCTACACCTTC
TRBJ2-1,TRBV5-1,NA,NA,CASSLGGSPPLNEQFF,TGCGCCAGCAGCCTTGGCGGAAGTCCCCCCCTAAATGAGCAGTTCTTC
TRBJ2-1,TRBV27,NA,TRBD1,CASSLSGTGYYNEQFF,TGTGCCAGCAGTTTAAGCGGGACAGGGTACTACAATGAGCAGTTCTTC
TRBJ2-7,TRBV11-2,NA,NA,CASSLGRLATYEQYF,TGTGCCAGCAGCTTAGGGAGGCTAGCTACCTACGAGCAGTACTTC
TRBJ1-4,TRBV5-1,NA,NA,CASSLGPLTATNEKLFF,TGCGCCAGCAGCCTGGGCCCCCTCACTGCAACTAATGAAAAACTGTTTTTT
TRBJ1-3,TRBV19,NA,NA,CASSTLRNTIYF,TGTGCCAGTAGTACACTCAGGAACACCATATATTTT
TRBJ2-2,TRBV10-3,NA,NA,CAISGEGRGSGELFF,TGTGCCATCAGTGGCGAGGGCAGGGGAAGCGGGGAGCTGTTTTTT
TRBJ2-2,TRBV10-1,NA,TRBD2,CASSGPSGGATGELFF,TGCGCCAGCAGCGGTCCTAGCGGGGGGGCTACCGGGGAGCTGTTTTTT
TRBJ2-4,TRBV10-1,NA,NA,CAPTQKVVEDRVAKNIQYF,TGCGCCCCGACTCAAAAGGTGGTCGAAGACCGAGTAGCCAAAAACATTCAGTACTTC
TRBJ2-1,TRBV6-4,NA,NA,CASSQDPRAQHYNEQFF,TGTGCCAGCAGTCAAGACCCCAGGGCACAACACTACAATGAGCAGTTCTTC
TRBJ2-6,TRBV15,NA,NA,CATSRDPGSGANVLTF,TGTGCCACCAGCAGAGATCCGGGTTCTGGGGCCAACGTCCTGACTTTC
TRBJ2-2,TRBV28,NA,NA,CASSLSVGAVQELFF,TGTGCCAGCAGTTTAAGCGTAGGGGCGGTGCAGGAGCTGTTTTTT
TRBJ1-4,TRBV6-5,NA,TRBD1,CATRGRWGEDEKLFF,TGTGCCACTAGGGGGCGGTGGGGAGAGGATGAAAAACTGTTTTTT
TRBJ1-5,TRBV5-5,once,NA,CASSLGTIVGSNQPQHF,TGTGCCAGCAGCTTGGGGACAATCGTAGGTAGCAATCAGCCCCAGCATTTT
TRBJ2-7,TRBV2,once,NA,CASSERLLSYEQYF,TGTGCCAGCAGTGAGAGGCTTCTCTCCTACGAGCAGTACTTC
TRBJ1-1,TRBV19,NA,NA,CASTGHTLNTEAFF,TGTGCCAGTACTGGCCACACCCTGAACACTGAAGCTTTCTTT
TRBJ1-1,TRBV10-1,few,TRBD1,CASSAGQGSGTEAFF,TGCGCCAGCAGTGCGGGACAGGGGTCGGGGACTGAAGCTTTCTTT
TRBJ1-1,TRBV6-1,NA,NA,CASRLTVNTEAFF,TGTGCCAGCAGGTTGACAGTGAACACTGAAGCTTTCTTT
TRBJ2-1,TRBV11-2,NA,TRBD2,CASSRFGTTSYNEQFF,TGTGCCAGCAGCCGATTCGGGACTACTTCCTACAATGAGCAGTTCTTC
TRBJ2-3,TRBV5-4,NA,NA,CASSLRGSDTQYF,TGTGCCAGCAGCCTGCGGGGTTCAGATACGCAGTATTTT
TRBJ2-2,TRBV19,NA,TRBD2,CASSTRGGNTGELFF,TGTGCCAGTAGTACACGGGGGGGGAACACCGGGGAGCTGTTTTTT
TRBJ2-7,TRBV7-3,NA,TRBD1,CASSLGTGYEQYF,TGTGCCAGCAGCTTAGGGACAGGCTACGAGCAGTACTTC
TRBJ1-5,TRBV19,NA,NA,CASSEAGVNQPQHF,TGTGCCAGTAGTGAGGCGGGGGTCAATCAGCCCCAGCATTTT
TRBJ2-1,TRBV6-4,NA,TRBD2,CASSVGLAGNNEQFF,TGTGCCAGCAGTGTGGGACTAGCGGGGAACAATGAGCAGTTCTTC
TRBJ1-1,TRBV5-1,NA,NA,CASSLVGLGGTEAFF,TGCGCCAGCAGCTTGGTAGGGCTAGGGGGCACTGAAGCTTTCTTT
TRBJ2-1,TRBV7-9,NA,NA,CASSSTGKDEQFF,TGTGCCAGCAGCTCCACAGGAAAGGATGAGCAGTTCTTC
TRBJ2-1,TRBV4-3,NA,TRBD1,CASSQDSVRDRGPYNEQFF,TGCGCCAGCAGCCAAGATTCCGTCCGGGACAGGGGGCCCTACAATGAGCAGTTCTTC
TRBJ1-2,TRBV10-3,few,TRBD1,CAISTEGTVGYTF,TGTGCCATCAGTACCGAGGGGACAGTTGGCTACACCTTC
TRBJ1-6,TRBV28,NA,TRBD1,CASSSPGQFRSSYNSPLHF,TGTGCCAGCAGTTCACCGGGACAGTTTCGTAGCTCCTATAATTCACCCCTCCACTTT
TRBJ1-1,TRBV19,NA,TRBD1,CASKKGATEAFF,TGTGCCAGTAAAAAGGGGGCCACTGAAGCTTTCTTT
TRBJ1-3,TRBV27,NA,TRBD1,CASSLSLTGQGLENTIYF,TGTGCCAGCAGTTTAAGCCTGACGGGACAGGGGTTAGAAAACACCATATATTTT
TRBJ1-5,TRBV5-6,NA,TRBD1,CASSPGQGRQPQHF,TGTGCCAGCAGCCCTGGACAGGGGAGGCAGCCCCAGCATTTT
TRBJ2-5,TRBV2,NA,TRBD2,CASKGGGETQYF,TGTGCCAGCAAAGGCGGGGGAGAGACCCAGTACTTC
TRBJ1-2,TRBV27,NA,NA,CASSPRTNDEFGGYGYTF,TGTGCCAGCAGTCCCCGGACAAACGACGAATTTGGCGGCTATGGCTACACCTTC
TRBJ1-5,TRBV4-1,NA,NA,CASSHLGGDIGSHSNQPQHF,TGCGCCAGCAGCCATCTGGGGGGGGACATCGGATCCCATAGCAATCAGCCCCAGCATTTT
TRBJ2-5,TRBV27,once,TRBD2,CASSLRATSGGQETQYF,TGTGCCAGCAGTTTGAGGGCGACTAGCGGGGGCCAAGAGACCCAGTACTTC
TRBJ1-4,TRBV4-1,NA,TRBD1,CASSQVGQRTTNEKLFF,TGCGCCAGCAGCCAAGTGGGACAGAGAACAACTAATGAAAAACTGTTTTTT
TRBJ1-5,TRBV19,NA,NA,CASSIGQGNQPQHF,TGTGCCAGTAGTATAGGACAGGGCAATCAGCCCCAGCATTTT
TRBJ2-7,TRBV2,NA,NA,CASNGLDYEQYF,TGTGCCAGCAACGGTCTTGACTACGAGCAGTACTTC
TRBJ2-5,TRBV2,NA,NA,CASSEARQGGETQYF,TGTGCCAGCAGTGAAGCGCGACAGGGAGGAGAGACCCAGTACTTC
TRBJ2-1,TRBV28,NA,TRBD1,CASTMGTEFTHEQFF,TGTGCCAGCACTATGGGGACAGAGTTCACCCATGAGCAGTTCTTC